This is a list of T cell receptor beta chains from one sample in a study of blood T cell repertoires in COVID-19. This table comes from immunoSEQ multiplex PCR, and its TCRdb copy is limited to in-frame clones, with some not included. The profile shows approximately 250,000 clones, over 70% of them singletons. Sequenced: peripheral blood. Receptors originate from a human donor in a cohort sampled during active COVID-19. Each CDR3 is given with its conserved first and last residue. Each record gives: J gene, clone size, V gene, D gene, CDR3 protein, CDR3 DNA. The D gene is left open where the match is weak. The size field is filled for only some rows; it gives once, few, many or a size class.

J gene: TRBJ1-3
clone size: NA
V gene: TRBV5-1
D gene: NA
CDR3 protein: CASSLSTAAGNTIYF
CDR3 DNA: TGCGCCAGCAGCTTGTCGACTGCAGCTGGAAACACCATATATTTT

J gene: TRBJ2-1
clone size: NA
V gene: TRBV15
D gene: NA
CDR3 protein: CATSRQGLYNEQFF
CDR3 DNA: TGTGCCACCAGCAGACAGGGACTGTACAATGAGCAGTTCTTC

J gene: TRBJ2-1
clone size: once
V gene: TRBV3-1/TRBV3-2
D gene: NA
CDR3 protein: CASSHPGAGRIYNEQFF
CDR3 DNA: TGTGCCAGCAGCCATCCGGGTGCGGGACGAATCTACAATGAGCAGTTCTTC

J gene: TRBJ2-7
clone size: NA
V gene: TRBV18
D gene: TRBD1
CDR3 protein: CASAGTGSYEQYF
CDR3 DNA: TGTGCCAGCGCTGGGACAGGGAGTTACGAGCAGTACTTC

J gene: TRBJ2-7
clone size: NA
V gene: TRBV23-1
D gene: NA
CDR3 protein: CASSQQWRHEQYF
CDR3 DNA: TGCGCCAGCAGTCAACAGTGGAGACACGAGCAGTACTTC

J gene: TRBJ2-1
clone size: NA
V gene: TRBV3-1/TRBV3-2
D gene: TRBD2
CDR3 protein: CASSQGLAGYYNEQFF
CDR3 DNA: TGTGCCAGCAGCCAAGGACTAGCGGGGTACTACAATGAGCAGTTCTTC

J gene: TRBJ1-1
clone size: NA
V gene: TRBV2
D gene: TRBD1
CDR3 protein: CASSPGQGGTEAFF
CDR3 DNA: TGTGCCAGCAGCCCGGGACAGGGAGGGACTGAAGCTTTCTTT

J gene: TRBJ2-1
clone size: NA
V gene: TRBV10-1
D gene: TRBD2
CDR3 protein: CASSARGWGGEQFF
CDR3 DNA: TGCGCCAGCAGTGCCCGCGGTTGGGGGGGAGAGCAGTTCTTC

J gene: TRBJ1-1
clone size: NA
V gene: TRBV6-4
D gene: NA
CDR3 protein: CASSPLPVGGEAFF
CDR3 DNA: TGTGCCAGCAGTCCACTGCCGGTCGGGGGTGAAGCTTTCTTT

J gene: TRBJ1-2
clone size: NA
V gene: TRBV19
D gene: NA
CDR3 protein: CASSPPQGFYGYTF
CDR3 DNA: TGTGCCAGTAGCCCTCCACAGGGTTTCTATGGCTACACCTTC

J gene: TRBJ1-2
clone size: NA
V gene: TRBV6-2/TRBV6-3
D gene: TRBD1
CDR3 protein: CASSRQGSYGYTF
CDR3 DNA: TGTGCCAGCAGTCGACAGGGTTCCTATGGCTACACCTTC

J gene: TRBJ2-1
clone size: NA
V gene: TRBV10-3
D gene: TRBD1
CDR3 protein: CAISGRTGIGNEQFF
CDR3 DNA: TGTGCCATCAGTGGGAGGACAGGGATCGGTAATGAGCAGTTCTTC

J gene: TRBJ1-5
clone size: NA
V gene: TRBV19
D gene: NA
CDR3 protein: CASRAGWGNQPQHF
CDR3 DNA: TGTGCCAGTAGGGCCGGGTGGGGCAATCAGCCCCAGCATTTT

J gene: TRBJ2-3
clone size: NA
V gene: TRBV4-1
D gene: TRBD2
CDR3 protein: CASSRLGGGTDTQYF
CDR3 DNA: TGCGCCAGCAGCAGACTAGGCGGGGGTACAGATACGCAGTATTTT

J gene: TRBJ1-6
clone size: NA
V gene: TRBV2
D gene: TRBD1
CDR3 protein: CASSGQGDNSPLHF
CDR3 DNA: TGTGCCAGCAGTGGTCAGGGGGATAATTCACCCCTCCACTTT

J gene: TRBJ2-3
clone size: NA
V gene: TRBV5-1
D gene: TRBD1
CDR3 protein: CASGTGGTDTQYF
CDR3 DNA: TGCGCCAGCGGGACAGGGGGTACAGATACGCAGTATTTT

J gene: TRBJ1-2
clone size: NA
V gene: TRBV29-1
D gene: TRBD1
CDR3 protein: CSVSGQGDWGYTF
CDR3 DNA: TGCAGCGTTTCGGGACAGGGAGATTGGGGCTACACCTTC

J gene: TRBJ2-1
clone size: NA
V gene: TRBV27
D gene: TRBD1
CDR3 protein: CASSIRDRGGHEQFF
CDR3 DNA: TGTGCCAGCAGTATCCGGGACAGGGGTGGTCATGAGCAGTTCTTC

J gene: TRBJ2-7
clone size: NA
V gene: TRBV19
D gene: TRBD1
CDR3 protein: CASSRDRAYEQYF
CDR3 DNA: TGTGCCAGTAGTAGGGACAGGGCCTACGAGCAGTACTTC

J gene: TRBJ2-5
clone size: NA
V gene: TRBV3-1/TRBV3-2
D gene: TRBD2
CDR3 protein: CASRRGGQETQYF
CDR3 DNA: TGTGCCAGCAGGCGGGGGGGGCAAGAGACCCAGTACTTC

J gene: TRBJ1-2
clone size: NA
V gene: TRBV24-1
D gene: NA
CDR3 protein: CATSDPGTSSYGYTF
CDR3 DNA: TGTGCCACCAGTGACCCCGGGACTTCGAGCTATGGCTACACCTTC

J gene: TRBJ2-2
clone size: NA
V gene: TRBV7-3
D gene: TRBD1
CDR3 protein: CASSHGGQGRTGELFF
CDR3 DNA: TGTGCCAGCAGCCATGGAGGACAGGGCCGCACCGGGGAGCTGTTTTTT

J gene: TRBJ2-3
clone size: NA
V gene: TRBV10-1
D gene: NA
CDR3 protein: CASSEGTHPSTDTQYF
CDR3 DNA: TGCGCCAGCAGTGAGGGGACACATCCTAGCACAGATACGCAGTATTTT

J gene: TRBJ2-1
clone size: NA
V gene: TRBV3-1/TRBV3-2
D gene: TRBD2
CDR3 protein: CASSQPGTSGYNEQFF
CDR3 DNA: TGTGCCAGCAGCCAGCCCGGGACTAGCGGATACAATGAGCAGTTCTTC

J gene: TRBJ2-5
clone size: NA
V gene: TRBV5-1
D gene: NA
CDR3 protein: CASIRTDGETQYF
CDR3 DNA: TGCGCCAGCATCCGGACAGATGGAGAGACCCAGTACTTC

J gene: TRBJ2-7
clone size: NA
V gene: TRBV7-2
D gene: TRBD2
CDR3 protein: CASSVKTSGGPHYEQYF
CDR3 DNA: TGTGCCAGCAGCGTAAAAACTAGCGGGGGGCCGCACTACGAGCAGTACTTC

J gene: TRBJ1-1
clone size: NA
V gene: TRBV2
D gene: NA
CDR3 protein: CASTNTRNTEAFF
CDR3 DNA: TGTGCCAGCACAAATACCAGAAACACTGAAGCTTTCTTT

J gene: TRBJ2-7
clone size: NA
V gene: TRBV5-6
D gene: TRBD2
CDR3 protein: CASSLWGSGVYEQYF
CDR3 DNA: TGTGCCAGCAGCTTGTGGGGTAGCGGGGTCTACGAGCAGTACTTC

J gene: TRBJ2-1
clone size: NA
V gene: TRBV15
D gene: TRBD2
CDR3 protein: CATSRDQSGRRYNEQFF
CDR3 DNA: TGTGCCACCAGCAGAGACCAAAGCGGGAGGCGATACAATGAGCAGTTCTTC

J gene: TRBJ1-2
clone size: NA
V gene: TRBV27
D gene: TRBD1
CDR3 protein: CASSSSGTGDEGYTF
CDR3 DNA: TGTGCCAGCTCTAGTAGTGGGACAGGGGATGAAGGCTACACCTTC

J gene: TRBJ2-7
clone size: NA
V gene: TRBV11-3
D gene: NA
CDR3 protein: CASIDSRGFYEQYF
CDR3 DNA: TGTGCCAGCATCGACTCTCGAGGGTTCTACGAGCAGTACTTC

J gene: TRBJ2-3
clone size: NA
V gene: TRBV7-2
D gene: NA
CDR3 protein: CASRIAPLADTQYF
CDR3 DNA: TGTGCCAGCAGAATAGCGCCCCTCGCAGATACGCAGTATTTT

J gene: TRBJ2-5
clone size: NA
V gene: TRBV9
D gene: NA
CDR3 protein: CASSADSWETQYF
CDR3 DNA: TGTGCCAGCAGCGCCGACAGTTGGGAGACCCAGTACTTC

J gene: TRBJ2-3
clone size: NA
V gene: TRBV6-5
D gene: TRBD2
CDR3 protein: CASSYDGGGPDTQYF
CDR3 DNA: TGTGCCAGCAGTTACGATGGCGGGGGGCCAGATACGCAGTATTTT

J gene: TRBJ2-1
clone size: NA
V gene: TRBV7-8
D gene: NA
CDR3 protein: CASTDGLSYNEQFF
CDR3 DNA: TGTGCCAGCACCGACGGGTTATCCTACAATGAGCAGTTCTTC

J gene: TRBJ1-4
clone size: NA
V gene: TRBV11-2
D gene: TRBD1
CDR3 protein: CASSYRGPNEKLFF
CDR3 DNA: TGTGCCAGCAGCTACAGGGGGCCTAATGAAAAACTGTTTTTT

J gene: TRBJ1-5
clone size: once
V gene: TRBV14
D gene: TRBD1
CDR3 protein: CASSQGGQGAQPQHF
CDR3 DNA: TGTGCCAGCAGCCAAGGGGGACAGGGGGCCCAGCCCCAGCATTTT

J gene: TRBJ1-2
clone size: few
V gene: TRBV2
D gene: NA
CDR3 protein: CASVASGYGYTF
CDR3 DNA: TGTGCCAGCGTTGCTAGCGGCTATGGCTACACCTTC

J gene: TRBJ2-3
clone size: NA
V gene: TRBV6-5
D gene: TRBD1
CDR3 protein: CASSYAQGASRGTQYF
CDR3 DNA: TGTGCCAGCAGTTACGCCCAGGGGGCAAGTCGTGGTACGCAGTATTTT

J gene: TRBJ2-7
clone size: NA
V gene: TRBV6-5
D gene: NA
CDR3 protein: CASSYTGTLNEQYF
CDR3 DNA: TGTGCCAGCAGTTATACCGGGACACTAAACGAGCAGTACTTC

J gene: TRBJ2-3
clone size: once
V gene: TRBV6-4
D gene: NA
CDR3 protein: CASSERFSDTQYF
CDR3 DNA: TGTGCCAGCAGTGAACGGTTCTCAGATACGCAGTATTTT

J gene: TRBJ1-4
clone size: NA
V gene: TRBV15
D gene: NA
CDR3 protein: CATSRVQTNEKLFF
CDR3 DNA: TGTGCCACCAGCAGAGTACAGACTAATGAAAAACTGTTTTTT